One sample yielded the 28 T cell receptor beta chains listed below, sequenced in a study of cytomegalovirus exposure and HLA in healthy donors. It was with 60 Vbeta and 13 Jbeta primers that the PCR ran. Assay used: immunoSEQ multiplex PCR; TCRdb lists only in-frame clones, some missing. The data hold approximately 85,000 clones, with about four fifths observed a single time. The specimen sequenced was PBMCs. The receptors here all came from a man aged 50 to 59 in good health and CMV-seropositive.

This clone was picked up a small number of times. This rearrangement joins TRBV5-4 to TRBJ2-1, with TRBD1 matching 12 bases. CDR1 is SGHNT, CDR2 YYREEE, per germline (reference sequence). The CDR3 is made up of 14 amino acids. V dropped 2 bases and J dropped 9; count of bases not matched to a gene: 3. As DNA, the CDR3 is TGTGCCAGCAGCTTAGGGACAGGGGGCTTTGAGCAGTTCTTC. This sequence encodes CASSLGTGGFEQFF.

The chain employs TRBV25-1 and TRBJ2-5; TRBD2 agrees at 8 bases. Germline V CDR1 and CDR2: MGHDK, SYGVNS. The V and J ends lost 1 base and 3 bases, in that order; junction bases with no gene match: 4. This CDR3 is built from 15 residues. Written as DNA, the CDR3 is TGTGCCAGCAGTGAATTTACTAGCGGTAAAGAGACCCAGTACTTC. Encoded protein: CASSEFTSGKETQYF. Supplemented by reference TRBV25-1 and TRBJ2-5, the full variable domain reads EADIYQTPRYLVIGTGKKITLECSQTMGHDKMYWYQQDPGMELHLIHYSYGVNSTEKGDLSSESTVSRIRTEHFPLTLESARPSHTSQYLCASSEFTSGKETQYFGPGTRLLVL.

This clone has a single count. This chain connects TRBV27 to TRBJ2-7, with 7 bases aligning to TRBD2. This CDR3 region has 14 residues. The V gene end was trimmed by 2 bases and the J gene end by 3 bases; junction bases not matched to a gene: 4. Germline CDR1 is MNHEY and CDR2 is SMNVEV (reference sequence). Here the CDR3 DNA reads TGTGCCAGCAGTTTACGGTCTAGCGGCTACGAGCAGTACTTC. Translation: CASSLRSSGYEQYF.

As concerns this clone: Its ends do not fully match the called genes, so a read error is possible. The chain employs TRBV30 and TRBJ2-6, with D possibly matching TRBD1 (5 bases). CDR1 and CDR2 (germline): GTSNPN, SVGIG (reference sequence). The length of the CDR3 is 14 residues. The CDR3 bases are TGTGCCTGGAGTGTTCAGGTTGGGGCCAACGGCCTGACTTTC. Encoded protein: CAWSVQVGANGLTF.

The chain links TRBV7-9 to TRBJ1-1; possible D gene TRBD1, 5 bases. V gave up 6 bases and J gave up 3 bases, with 14 bases separating them. Germline CDR1 reads SEHNR; CDR2 reads FQNEAQ (reference sequence). This CDR3 has 14 amino acids. The CDR3 nucleotides are TGTGCCAGCAGTCATGGGACGGGGGACACTGAAGCTTTCTTT. Translating it yields CASSHGTGDTEAFF.

The chain employs TRBV27 and TRBJ2-7, with 8 positions matching TRBD2. After removal of 4 bases from V and 4 bases from J, the junction contained 6 bases not matched to a gene. CDR1 is MNHEY and CDR2 is SMNVEV in the germline V gene (reference sequence). The CDR3 covers 14 residues. The CDR3 DNA is TGTGCCAGCAGTTCGGGGACTAGTCTTTACGAGCAGTACTTC. Protein product: CASSSGTSLYEQYF.

The rearrangement joins TRBV6-5 to TRBJ2-7; 10 bases match TRBD1. CDR1 is MNHEY and CDR2 is SVGAGI in the germline V gene. CDR3 size: 15 residues. The V gene end was trimmed by 6 bases and the J gene end by 2 bases; junction bases not matched to a gene: 7. CDR3 sequence reads: CASSLDRGLPYEQYF. Here the CDR3 DNA reads TGTGCCAGCAGCCTCGACAGGGGGCTTCCCTACGAGCAGTACTTC.

The rearrangement links TRBV11-1 to TRBJ2-3; 12 positions match TRBD2. This CDR3 is built from 15 residues. V lost 5 bases and J lost 4; bases outside the gene matches: 4. Germline lookup yields CDR1 SGHAT and CDR2 FQDESV (reference sequence). The CDR3 DNA reads TGTGCCAGCAGCCTAAGACTAGCGGGAGCAGATACGCAGTATTTT. This encodes CASSLRLAGADTQYF. Using reference TRBV11-1 and TRBJ2-3 for the parts outside the CDR3, the full variable domain is EAEVAQSPRYKITEKSQAVAFWCDPISGHATLYWYRQILGQGPELLVQFQDESVVDDSQLPKDRFSAERLKGVDSTLKIQPAELGDSAMYLCASSLRLAGADTQYFGPGTRLTVL.

CDR3 sequence (DNA): TGTGCCAGCAGCTTTGACAGGGGTCGCGAAAAACTGTTTTTT. Protein product: CASSFDRGREKLFF. This chain connects TRBV11-2 to TRBJ1-4; TRBD1 matches at 8 bases. After removal of 3 bases from V and 8 bases from J, the junction contained 5 bases not matched to a gene. This CDR3 is built from 14 residues. Germline V gene sequence: CDR1 SGHAT, CDR2 FQNNGV.

V gene TRBV20-1 combines with J gene TRBJ1-1; a possible D gene is TRBD1 (6 bases). Between the trimmed V and J ends, which lost 5 bases and 11 bases, there was a span of 15 bases. Per the germline V gene, CDR1 is DFQATT and CDR2 is SNEGSKA (reference sequence). The CDR3 sequence is 11 residues long. CDR3 bases: TGCAGTGCTTTAACAGGGTTATCGGCTTTCTTT. Translating gives CSALTGLSAFF.

V and J are TRBV5-6 and TRBJ1-4; TRBD1 matches 7 bases. The CDR3 length is 15 residues. CDR1 SGHDT and CDR2 YYEEEE come from the germline V gene. V was pared by 3 bases and J by 8 bases, with 10 bases of the junction left unmatched. The CDR3 loop reads CASSSRGRGTEKLFF. CDR3 nucleotide sequence: TGTGCCAGCAGCTCTAGGGGCAGGGGGACGGAAAAACTGTTTTTT.

The chain is built from TRBV7-3 and TRBJ2-2, with 7 bases identical to TRBD2. Trimming removed 1 base from V and 5 bases from J; junction bases left unmatched: 10. CDR3 length equals 17 residues. CDR1 is SGHTA, CDR2 FQGTGA, per germline. The CDR3: CASSLSLASGATGELFF. The CDR3, as DNA: TGTGCCAGCAGCTTAAGTTTGGCTAGCGGAGCGACCGGGGAGCTGTTTTTT.

This chain links TRBV15 with TRBJ2-1; 16 bases fit TRBD2. CDR3 length equals 16 residues. Germline V gene data show CDR1 as LNHNV and CDR2 as YYDKDF (reference sequence). V lost 0 bases to trimming and J lost 15 bases; unmatched junction nucleotides: 8. CDR3 loop: CATSRDKGLAGGPPFF. The CDR3 nucleotides are TGTGCCACCAGCAGAGATAAGGGACTAGCGGGAGGGCCACCGTTCTTC.

The rearrangement links TRBV9 to TRBJ1-5, with D possibly matching TRBD1 (5 bases). The V gene lost 0 bases and the J gene lost 3 bases, with 7 bases spanning the gap. The germline CDR1 and CDR2 sequences are SGDLS and YYNGEE. This CDR3 contains 14 residues. This chain's CDR3 is CASSVAGNNQPQHF. Written as DNA, the CDR3 is TGTGCCAGCAGCGTAGCAGGGAACAATCAGCCCCAGCATTTT.

The sample holds a few counts of this clone. V and J are TRBV4-1 and TRBJ2-7; 8 bases fit TRBD2. Germline assignment: CDR1 MGHRA and CDR2 YSYEKL. J was trimmed by 0 bases and V by 1 base; bases with no gene match: 5. The CDR3 runs to 16 residues. The CDR3 DNA follows: TGCGCCAGCAGCCAAGGTGGCGGGAGGACCTCCTACGAGCAGTACTTC. It is translated as CASSQGGGRTSYEQYF.

The J gene is TRBJ2-1, the V gene TRBV10-3; a possible D gene is TRBD2 (5 bases). Germline loops: CDR1 ENHRY, CDR2 SYGVKD. This CDR3 comprises 15 residues. V lost 2 bases and J lost 1, with 9 bases in between. CDR3 sequence (DNA): TGTGCCATCAGTGAGGTGGTAGCGTCCTACAATGAGCAGTTCTTC. Its protein product is CAISEVVASYNEQFF.

The V gene is TRBV6-4, the J gene TRBJ2-1, with D possibly matching TRBD1 (6 bases). The length of the CDR3 is 13 residues. CDR1 and CDR2 (germline): MRHNA, SNTAGT. V was trimmed by 6 bases and J by 9 bases, leaving 15 bases between them. DNA for the CDR3: TGTGCCAGCAGCATCAACAGGGAAACTGAGCAGTTCTTC. Its translation is CASSINRETEQFF.

The chain is built from TRBV21-1 and TRBJ2-7; the table assigns TRBD1, which was not confirmed against the DNA. TRBV21-1 is deemed a pseudogene. The CDR3 spans 15 residues. Written as DNA, the CDR3 is TGTGCCAGCAGCAATTGTGGACAGGGGGCCCACGAGCAGTACTTC. Encoded protein: CASSNCGQGAHEQYF.

V gene TRBV27 combines with J gene TRBJ1-5; D call uncertain. The ends were cut back, 5 bases at V and 3 bases at J, with 8 bases in the middle. This CDR3 is 13 amino acids long. Germline V gene sequence: CDR1 MNHEY, CDR2 SMNVEV (reference sequence). The CDR3 sequence: CASSPWANQPQHF. The CDR3 region has the DNA TGTGCCAGCAGTCCGTGGGCCAATCAGCCCCAGCATTTT.

This clone was seen once. The chain couples TRBV19 to TRBJ2-2; 8 nucleotides match TRBD1. After removal of 4 bases from V and 3 bases from J, the junction contained 4 bases not matched to a gene. This CDR3 comprises 15 residues. The germline CDR1 and CDR2 sequences are LNHDA and SQIVND (reference sequence). This CDR3 reads CASSSWDRYTGELFF. CDR3 nucleotide sequence: TGTGCCAGTAGTAGTTGGGACAGGTACACCGGGGAGCTGTTTTTT.

In the case of this clone: One junction end disagrees with the germline gene, perhaps due to a read error. The rearrangement uses TRBV6-5 and TRBJ2-7; 9 bases align to TRBD1. The length of the CDR3 is 15 residues. CDR1 and CDR2 from the germline V gene are MNHEY and SVGAGI. The CDR3 reads CASRHPGQGSSEQYF. CDR3 coding DNA: TGTGCCAGCAGACATCCGGGACAGGGATCCTCCGAGCAGTACTTC.

The genes are TRBV7-8 and TRBJ1-1, with no clear D. Germline CDR1 and CDR2: SGHVS and FQNEAQ. V was pared by 2 bases and J by 1 base, with 5 bases between. The CDR3 is made up of 13 amino acids. CDR3 sequence (DNA): TGTGCCAGCAGCTTACAGGCGAACACTGAAGCTTTCTTT. It specifies CASSLQANTEAFF.

This chain uses TRBV6-6 with TRBJ1-3; no reliable D call. CDR1 is MNHNY and CDR2 is SVGAGI in the germline V gene (reference sequence). Trimming shortened V by 6 bases and J by 4 bases, and 10 bases separated the two germline ends. The CDR3 runs to 13 residues. CDR3 sequence: CASSPTRGNTIYF. The CDR3 DNA sequence: TGTGCCAGCAGCCCCACGCGGGGAAACACCATATATTTT.

The genes are TRBV18 and TRBJ2-7; TRBD1 matches at 7 bases. Germline CDR1 KGHSH, CDR2 LQKENI. Trimming took 3 bases from V and 7 from J; bases not matched to a gene: 3. This CDR3 has 12 residues. The CDR3 region has the DNA TGTGCCAGCTCACCTAGGGGGCTGGAGCAGTACTTC. Translated, it gives CASSPRGLEQYF.

This clone was detected only a few times. This sequence joins TRBV2 and TRBJ2-2; 15 positions match TRBD2. This CDR3 spans 18 amino acids. V lost 4 bases and J lost 1; bases outside the gene matches: 4. The germline CDR1 and CDR2 sequences are SNHLY and FYNNEI. DNA for the CDR3: TGTGCCAGCAGTGGTTCGGGACTAGCGGGAGGGAACACCGGGGAGCTGTTTTTT. Protein product: CASSGSGLAGGNTGELFF.

CDR3: CAWSLNSNSEQYF. In DNA, the CDR3 is TGTGCCTGGAGCCTCAACTCTAATAGCGAGCAGTACTTC. The chain recombines TRBV30 with TRBJ2-7, with D unresolved. The germline V gene encodes CDR1 GTSNPN and CDR2 SVGIG (reference sequence). V shed 3 bases and J shed 6 bases, with 15 bases lying between them. This CDR3 is built from 13 residues. The variable domain in full, with the rest retrieved from reference TRBV30 and TRBJ2-7, is SQTIHQWPATLVQPVGSPLSLECTVEGTSNPNLYWYRQAAGRGLQLLFYSVGIGQISSEVPQNLSASRPQDRQFILSSKKLLLSDSGFYLCAWSLNSNSEQYFGPGTRLTVT.

The genes are TRBV21-1 and TRBJ1-1; the table's D call, TRBD1, was not checked against the DNA. TRBV21-1 is shown as a pseudogene. The CDR3 is 19 amino acids. CDR3 DNA: TGTGCCAGCAGCAAAACGGGGACAGGGGGCGGCACGGTGGGCACTGAAGCTTTCTTT. Protein product: CASSKTGTGGGTVGTEAFF.

The V call is TRBV2, the J call TRBJ2-1; TRBD2 matches 10 bases. The CDR3 consists of 15 residues. Per the germline V gene, CDR1 is SNHLY and CDR2 is FYNNEI. The J segment lost 2 bases and the V segment lost 8 bases, leaving 6 bases of the junction unmatched. This CDR3 is CASGASGSTYNEQFF. The CDR3 DNA reads as TGTGCCAGCGGGGCTAGCGGGAGTACCTACAATGAGCAGTTCTTC.